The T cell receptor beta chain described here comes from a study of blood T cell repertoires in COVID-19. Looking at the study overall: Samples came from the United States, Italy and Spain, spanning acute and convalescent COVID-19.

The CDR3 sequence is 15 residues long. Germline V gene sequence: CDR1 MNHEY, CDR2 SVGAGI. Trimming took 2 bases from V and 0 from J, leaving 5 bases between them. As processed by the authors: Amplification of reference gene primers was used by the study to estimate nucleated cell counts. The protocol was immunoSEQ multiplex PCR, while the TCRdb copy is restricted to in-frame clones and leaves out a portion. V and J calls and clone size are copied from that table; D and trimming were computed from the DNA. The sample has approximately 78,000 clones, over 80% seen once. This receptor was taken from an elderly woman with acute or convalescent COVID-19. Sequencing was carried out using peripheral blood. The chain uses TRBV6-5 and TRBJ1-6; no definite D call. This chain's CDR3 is CASSYGVSYNSPLHF. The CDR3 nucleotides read TGTGCCAGCAGTTACGGAGTCTCCTATAATTCACCCCTCCACTTT.